Shown below are 26 T cell receptor beta chains from a single sample sequenced in a study of blood T cell repertoires in COVID-19. Clones were read by immunoSEQ multiplex PCR, and TCRdb kept only the in-frame ones, dropping some. The sample carries over 200,000 clones, about four fifths recorded once. Sequencing was done on a sample of peripheral blood. The receptors were sampled from a man in his fifties or sixties with active or convalescent COVID-19.

The chain carries TRBV29-1 and TRBJ2-7, with 8 bases that match TRBD1. This CDR3 is built from 11 residues. The germline V gene has CDR1 SQVTM and CDR2 ANQGSEA. With V trimmed by 8 bases and J by 9 bases, 9 bases remained unmatched. CDR3: CSFRTGTGQYF. The CDR3 DNA is TGCAGCTTCAGGACAGGGACGGGGCAGTACTTC.

The chain uses TRBV7-2 and TRBJ1-3; a weak D match, TRBD1 (6 bases). CDR1 is SGHTA, CDR2 FQGNSA, per germline. Between the trimmed V and J ends, which lost 8 bases and 0 bases, there was a span of 17 bases. This CDR3 is built from 16 residues. CDR3 in amino acids: CASSEGGLSSGNTIYF. CDR3 in DNA: TGTGCCAGCTCAGAGGGGGGGTTGAGCTCTGGAAACACCATATATTTT. Full variable domain (remainder filled in from reference TRBV7-2 and TRBJ1-3): GAGVSQSPSNKVTEKGKDVELRCDPISGHTALYWYRQSLGQGLEFLIYFQGNSAPDKSGLPSDRFSAERTGGSVSTLTIQRTQQEDSAVYLCASSEGGLSSGNTIYFGEGSWLTVV.

J is TRBJ2-2 and V is TRBV5-1; 7 nucleotides agree with TRBD1. CDR1 SGHRS and CDR2 YFSETQ come from the germline V gene. This CDR3 has 15 residues. The V and J ends lost 0 bases and 5 bases, in that order; junction bases with no gene match: 4. The CDR3 sequence: CASSLEDRPTGELFF. Written as DNA, the CDR3 is TGCGCCAGCAGCTTGGAGGACAGGCCTACCGGGGAGCTGTTTTTT.

The rearrangement links TRBV5-4 to TRBJ2-5; D may be TRBD2 (5 bases). CDR1 is SGHNT and CDR2 is YYREEE in the germline V gene (reference sequence). Between the trimmed V and J ends, which lost 4 bases and 2 bases, there was a span of 12 bases. The CDR3 has 14 amino acids. CDR3 DNA sequence: TGTGCCAGCAGCCTCGCGAGCGGACAAGAGACCCAGTACTTC. This codes for CASSLASGQETQYF.

This chain links TRBV27 with TRBJ2-3; TRBD2 agrees at 11 bases. Germline V CDR1 and CDR2: MNHEY, SMNVEV (reference sequence). The CDR3 has 17 residues. J was trimmed by 4 bases and V by 5 bases; bases with no gene match: 11. The DNA of the CDR3 is TGTGCCAGCAGTCGTCCCCGCTTAGCGGGGGGGTCAGATACGCAGTATTTT. Amino acid sequence: CASSRPRLAGGSDTQYF.

The chain recombines TRBV6-6 with TRBJ2-7; a weak D match, TRBD1 (5 bases). Per germline, CDR1 MNHNY and CDR2 SVGAGI (reference sequence). The CDR3 consists of 16 residues. The V gene lost 0 bases and the J gene lost 2 bases, with 14 bases spanning the gap. The CDR3 nucleotides are TGTGCCAGCAGTTACTCGCAAGGACACAATACCTACGAGCAGTACTTC. Residues: CASSYSQGHNTYEQYF.

The chain links TRBV5-4 to TRBJ2-1, with D tentatively TRBD2 (6 bases). Germline V lookup: CDR1 SGHNT, CDR2 YYREEE (reference sequence). Trimming took off 2 bases at V and 8 bases at J, with 14 bases between the two ends. The CDR3 sequence is 14 residues long. The DNA for the CDR3 is TGTGCCAGCAGCTTTCGTGGGGGGAGCGATGAGCAGTTCTTC. Its translation: CASSFRGGSDEQFF.

The V gene is TRBV3-1 (or the pseudogene TRBV3-2), the J gene TRBJ1-2; TRBD1 agrees at 7 bases. V lost 1 base and J lost 7; bases outside the gene matches: 12. CDR1 is LGHDT and CDR2 is YNNKEL in the germline V gene (reference sequence). This CDR3 is 16 amino acids long. CDR3 coding DNA: TGTGCCAGCAGCCAAGTTATGACAGGGAGTGTAGGTGGCTACACCTTC. This encodes CASSQVMTGSVGGYTF.

The chain links TRBV6-5 to TRBJ1-1; TRBD1 aligns across 9 bases. Unmatched junction bases numbered 4, after V lost 2 bases and J lost 6 bases. Germline values: CDR1 MNHEY, CDR2 SVGAGI. The CDR3 extends over 14 amino acids. The CDR3 here is CASSYVGQGPEAFF. In nucleotides, the CDR3 is TGTGCCAGCAGTTACGTGGGACAGGGACCTGAAGCTTTCTTT.

The chain carries TRBV29-1 and TRBJ2-5; 9 bases are a match to TRBD1. From germline, CDR1 is SQVTM and CDR2 ANQGSEA. The junction had 7 bases not matched to a gene; V was cut back by 0 bases and J by 5 bases. The CDR3 has 15 amino acids. CDR3: CSVEEGTGRVETQYF. CDR3 bases: TGCAGCGTTGAAGAAGGGACAGGGAGGGTGGAGACCCAGTACTTC.

This clone was observed once. The V gene is TRBV7-6, the J gene TRBJ2-7, with 14 bases that match TRBD2. The CDR3 runs to 16 residues. Germline CDR1 and CDR2: SGHVS and FNYEAQ. The J segment lost 5 bases and the V segment lost 5 bases, leaving 8 bases of the junction unmatched. CDR3 loop: CASSPRTSGGRDEQYF. In nucleotides, the CDR3 is TGTGCCAGCAGCCCCCGGACTAGCGGGGGGAGGGACGAGCAGTACTTC.

V and J are TRBV4-1 and TRBJ2-2, with D perhaps matching TRBD2 (6 bases). Trimming shortened V by 1 base and J by 2 bases, and 23 bases separated the two germline ends. Germline V gene sequence: CDR1 MGHRA, CDR2 YSYEKL. The CDR3 extends over 20 amino acids. CDR3 in amino acids: CASSQVLSLGLPKNTGELFF. The CDR3 DNA reads TGCGCCAGCAGCCAAGTATTGAGCTTAGGACTACCTAAAAACACCGGGGAGCTGTTTTTT.

The genes are TRBV12-3 or TRBV12-4 and TRBJ2-1; D may be TRBD1 (6 bases). The CDR3 consists of 13 residues. V lost 1 base and J lost 10, with 11 bases in between. CDR3 region: CASSLDPGTEQFF. CDR3 DNA sequence: TGTGCCAGCAGTTTAGACCCCGGGACAGAGCAGTTCTTC.

This clone was counted many times. The rearrangement joins TRBV27 to TRBJ1-2; weak D call: TRBD1 (6 bases). Trimming left V 4 bases short and J 3 bases short, with 18 bases between. The CDR3 length is 16 residues. CDR1 and CDR2 from the germline V gene are MNHEY and SMNVEV (reference sequence). In DNA form, the CDR3 reads TGTGCCAGCAGTTCCCTGGTAGTCAGGGGCCACTATGGCTACACCTTC. Its protein product is CASSSLVVRGHYGYTF.

The V call is TRBV4-1, the J call TRBJ1-6; D not certain. Germline V CDR1 and CDR2: MGHRA, YSYEKL. V was clipped by 1 base and J by 7 bases, with 8 bases between them. The CDR3 totals 14 residues. The CDR3 loop is CASSQGIGNSPLHF. CDR3 in DNA: TGCGCCAGCAGCCAAGGAATCGGGAATTCACCCCTCCACTTT.

V usage is TRBV3-1 (or the pseudogene TRBV3-2) and J usage is TRBJ2-5, with TRBD2 identical over 11 bases. The V segment lost 4 bases and the J segment 3 bases; nucleotides outside the gene matches: 7. This CDR3 has 16 amino acids. Germline assignment: CDR1 LGHDT and CDR2 YNNKEL (reference sequence). This CDR3 is CASSLQLAGGEETQYF. Written as DNA, the CDR3 is TGTGCCAGCAGCCTCCAGTTAGCGGGGGGGGAAGAGACCCAGTACTTC.

V is TRBV6-5 and J is TRBJ2-3; 7 bases align to TRBD2. Per the germline V gene, CDR1 is MNHEY and CDR2 is SVGAGI. Trimming removed 2 bases from V and 0 bases from J; junction bases left unmatched: 5. The CDR3 is 16 amino acids. CDR3 nucleotides: TGTGCCAGCAGTTACGGGGGGACTACAAGCACAGATACGCAGTATTTT. This translates into CASSYGGTTSTDTQYF.

The gene calls are TRBV6-1 and TRBJ1-4, with 7 bases aligning to TRBD1. Germline CDR1 is MNHNS and CDR2 is SASEGT. The CDR3 is 16 residues long. V lost 2 bases and J lost 7; bases outside the gene matches: 10. The CDR3 region has the DNA TGTGCCAGCAGTGAAAGGCGGGCAGGGGGAGGTGAAAAACTGTTTTTT. Residues: CASSERRAGGGEKLFF.

In its sample, this clone was seen a few times. CDR3 DNA: TGTGCCAGCAGTTCCCTGGGCCCGCGGGGCACTGAAGCTTTCTTT. Its protein product is CASSSLGPRGTEAFF. The chain joins TRBV6-5 to TRBJ1-1, with D hard to call. The germline gives CDR1 MNHEY, CDR2 SVGAGI. CDR3 length equals 15 residues. V lost 4 bases and J 4 bases, leaving 16 bases between the germline ends.

This rearrangement joins TRBV29-1 to TRBJ2-2, with D possibly TRBD2 on 7 matching bases. CDR1 SQVTM and CDR2 ANQGSEA come from the germline V gene. This CDR3 comprises 15 residues. V lost 3 bases and J lost 5, with 16 bases in between. CDR3 residues: CSVEGGRSGTGELFF. In DNA, the CDR3 is TGCAGCGTTGAGGGGGGGCGGAGCGGGACCGGGGAGCTGTTTTTT.

This chain connects TRBV5-1 to TRBJ2-3, with 9 nucleotides matching TRBD2. Germline CDR1 SGHRS, CDR2 YFSETQ. V gave up 4 bases and J gave up 3 bases; unmatched junction bases: 3. The CDR3 sequence is 14 residues long. CDR3 sequence reads: CASSLGLATDTQYF. The CDR3 DNA follows: TGCGCCAGCAGCCTTGGACTAGCGACAGATACGCAGTATTTT.

Of note for this clone: This sample also contains other DNA sequences that code for the same CDR3. The rearrangement links TRBV5-1 to TRBJ2-7; D might be TRBD2 (5 bases). The V gene's germline CDR1 is SGHRS and CDR2 YFSETQ. The CDR3 has 13 residues. Trimming pared 4 bases from V and 2 bases from J, leaving 10 bases between. This CDR3 reads CASSPAGAYEQYF. The CDR3 DNA reads TGCGCCAGCAGCCCCGCCGGGGCCTACGAGCAGTACTTC.

V usage is TRBV5-4 and J usage is TRBJ1-5, with no clear D. The CDR3 has 15 residues. Per germline, CDR1 SGHNT and CDR2 YYREEE (reference sequence). The V and J ends lost 0 bases and 0 bases respectively, with 7 bases between them. DNA of the CDR3: TGTGCCAGCAGCTTGGCCGCAGATAGCAATCAGCCCCAGCATTTT. As protein: CASSLAADSNQPQHF.

The rearrangement joins TRBV7-3 to TRBJ1-5, with D unresolved. Trimming cost V 0 bases and J 10 bases, with 16 bases left between them. This CDR3 has 15 residues. The germline V gene has CDR1 SGHTA and CDR2 FQGTGA. The CDR3 DNA reads TGTGCCAGCAGCTTAACGCACAACCCTTCCTCCCCCCAGCATTTT. It is translated as CASSLTHNPSSPQHF.

The chain is built from TRBV6-4 and TRBJ2-7, with 9 bases identical to TRBD2. CDR1 and CDR2 from the germline V gene are MRHNA and SNTAGT. The V segment lost 3 bases and the J segment 4 bases; nucleotides outside the gene matches: 7. This CDR3 is 15 amino acids long. DNA for the CDR3: TGTGCCAGCAGTGAAGAGCGGGGGGCAGGGTACGAGCAGTACTTC. It encodes CASSEERGAGYEQYF.

The V and J genes are TRBV27 and TRBJ2-7; D is perhaps TRBD2 (6 bases). This CDR3 has 14 amino acids. V was trimmed by 6 bases and J by 6 bases, leaving 18 bases between them. CDR1 is MNHEY and CDR2 is SMNVEV in the germline V gene (reference sequence). In DNA form, the CDR3 reads TGTGCCAGCAGCATTACACCCTGGGGAGGCGAGCAGTACTTC. Translating gives CASSITPWGGEQYF.